These T cell receptor beta chains were read from a single sample in a study of blood T cell repertoires in COVID-19. Repertoires were generated with immunoSEQ multiplex PCR, while TCRdb's copy carries only in-frame clones and drops some. The sample consists of about 290,000 clones, 89% of them appearing once. Input material: PBMCs or T cells enriched from blood (not recorded which). The receptors here all came from a woman between 40 and 50 years old who had recovered from COVID-19. Each CDR3 is given with its conserved first and last residue. The D gene is left open where the match is weak. Size values are once, few and many counts, or a class for expanded clones, and some rows have none.

J,size,V,D,DNA,CDR3
TRBJ1-1,NA,TRBV7-8,NA,TGTGCCAGCAGCCGGGGGGGATCGGCCACTGAAGCTTTCTTT,CASSRGGSATEAFF
TRBJ1-2,NA,TRBV25-1,TRBD1,TGTGCCAGCAGTGACTCGACAGGGGGCTATGGCTACACCTTC,CASSDSTGGYGYTF
TRBJ2-3,NA,TRBV2,TRBD1,TGTGCCAGCAGCCGGGACAGATACACAGATACGCAGTATTTT,CASSRDRYTDTQYF
TRBJ2-2,once,TRBV10-1,TRBD2,TGCGCCAGCAGCATCGGACTAGCGGGTTCGGGGGAGCTGTTTTTT,CASSIGLAGSGELFF
TRBJ2-3,once,TRBV5-1,NA,TGCGCCAGCAGCCAACCACAGGGCACAGATACGCAGTATTTT,CASSQPQGTDTQYF
TRBJ1-2,NA,TRBV5-1,TRBD1,TGCGCCAGCAGCCGGGACAGGGCTCGCTACACCTTC,CASSRDRARYTF
TRBJ1-2,NA,TRBV6-5,NA,TGTGCCAGCAGCCAAACAGGGAACTATGGCTACACCTTC,CASSQTGNYGYTF
TRBJ2-2,once,TRBV5-1,TRBD1,TGCGCCAGCAGCTGGGACAGCCCGGAGGGGGAGCTGTTTTTT,CASSWDSPEGELFF
TRBJ1-1,NA,TRBV3-1/TRBV3-2,NA,TGTGCCAGCAGCCCCCTCGGGGGGTCTGAAGCTTTCTTT,CASSPLGGSEAFF
TRBJ2-1,NA,TRBV18,TRBD2,TGTGCCAGCTCACCTCCCAGCGGGGGTCGCTCCTACAATGAGCAGTTCTTC,CASSPPSGGRSYNEQFF
TRBJ1-1,once,TRBV28,NA,TGTGCCAGCAGTTTAACAGGGAGGGTCACTGAAGCTTTCTTT,CASSLTGRVTEAFF
TRBJ1-1,NA,TRBV30,NA,TGTGCCTGGGACGAGGGCAGGCCGGGCACTGAAGCTTTCTTT,CAWDEGRPGTEAFF
TRBJ2-7,NA,TRBV12-2,NA,TGTGCAAGTCGCTTAGCGGATTCGGGGCAGTACTTC,CASRLADSGQYF
TRBJ2-3,few,TRBV3-1/TRBV3-2,NA,TGTGCCAGCAGCCAAGGCACTGGCACAGATACGCAGTATTTT,CASSQGTGTDTQYF
TRBJ2-3,NA,TRBV19,TRBD1,TGTGCCAGTAGTATTCGACAGGGGGGCGTTGGCACAGATACGCAGTATTTT,CASSIRQGGVGTDTQYF
TRBJ2-3,NA,TRBV9,NA,TGTGCCAGCACAATCACCCCATTAGGCACAGATACGCAGTATTTT,CASTITPLGTDTQYF
TRBJ2-3,few,TRBV3-1/TRBV3-2,NA,TGTGCCAGCAGCCATTCAACAGATACGCAGTATTTT,CASSHSTDTQYF
TRBJ2-7,once,TRBV6-5,TRBD2,TGTGCCAGCAGTCCCCCGGGGGGGCAGTCCTACGAGCAGTACTTC,CASSPPGGQSYEQYF
TRBJ2-7,NA,TRBV2,NA,TGTGCCAGCAGTGAATACTACGAGCAGTACTTC,CASSEYYEQYF
TRBJ1-4,NA,TRBV4-2,NA,TGTGCCAGCAGCCAAGATCCGGCAGGGGTAGAAAAACTGTTTTTT,CASSQDPAGVEKLFF
TRBJ1-6,NA,TRBV5-5,TRBD1,TGTGCCAGCAGCTCCCGAGTCGGGACAGGGGATTCACCCCTCCACTTT,CASSSRVGTGDSPLHF
TRBJ1-5,NA,TRBV19,TRBD1,TGTGCCAGTAGTACTCTCCGGGACAGGGGGCGCGGGAATCAGCCCCAGCATTTT,CASSTLRDRGRGNQPQHF
TRBJ2-6,once,TRBV15,TRBD1,TGTGCCACCAGCAGAGAGGGACAGTATCCAAACTCTGGGGCCAACGTCCTGACTTTC,CATSREGQYPNSGANVLTF
TRBJ2-3,NA,TRBV7-6,TRBD2,TGTGCCAGCAGCCCTCTGGCGGGAGCGGGGACAGATACGCAGTATTTT,CASSPLAGAGTDTQYF
TRBJ2-2,NA,TRBV5-4,TRBD2,TGTGCCAGCAGCTTGGGCGGGAGGACGGGGACCGGGGAGCTGTTTTTT,CASSLGGRTGTGELFF
TRBJ1-4,once,TRBV7-2,TRBD1,TGTGCCAGCAGCCTGGACAGGGGGCTGGAAAAACTGTTTTTT,CASSLDRGLEKLFF
TRBJ2-1,NA,TRBV12-2,NA,TGTGCAAGTCGCTCCACCTGGGCGAGCGGGAGGACTTCCTACAATGAGCAGTTCTTC,CASRSTWASGRTSYNEQFF
TRBJ2-7,NA,TRBV20-1,TRBD1,TGCAGTGCTAGTTTTTACAGGGGAAGCCACGAGCAGTACTTC,CSASFYRGSHEQYF
TRBJ1-1,once,TRBV13,NA,TGTGCCAGCAGCTCCCAAATGAACACTGAAGCTTTCTTT,CASSSQMNTEAFF
TRBJ2-7,NA,TRBV4-1,TRBD2,TGCGCCAGCAGCCAAGATAGGGGGACTAGCGGGAGAAGGGGCTCCTACGAGCAGTACTTC,CASSQDRGTSGRRGSYEQYF
TRBJ1-5,few,TRBV7-5,NA,TGTGCCAGAAGCTTATACAGGGGGCCTCAGCCCCAGCATTTT,CARSLYRGPQPQHF
TRBJ2-7,NA,TRBV21-1,NA,TGTGCCAGCAGCAAAGTCTTAAGCCCGGGACAGGGTTACGAGCAGTACTTC,CASSKVLSPGQGYEQYF
TRBJ2-1,few,TRBV25-1,TRBD2,TGTGCCAGCAGTGAACTGATGGCGGGAGGCACCTACAATGAGCAGTTCTTC,CASSELMAGGTYNEQFF
TRBJ2-2,NA,TRBV14,NA,TGTGCCAGCAGCCAAGTCGGCGGGCTCCTGTCGAACACCGGGGAGCTGTTTTTT,CASSQVGGLLSNTGELFF
TRBJ2-4,once,TRBV7-2,NA,TGTGCCAGCAGCCCCCAAGCGGCGGGGACCCTAAACATTCAGTACTTC,CASSPQAAGTLNIQYF
TRBJ1-3,NA,TRBV7-9,NA,TGTGCCAGCAGCCCCCGGGGGTTGGGAAACACCATATATTTT,CASSPRGLGNTIYF
TRBJ2-1,NA,TRBV7-8,TRBD1,TGTGCCAGCAGCCCTAGGAGGCCGGGACAGGGCAACGGTGAGCAGTTCTTC,CASSPRRPGQGNGEQFF
TRBJ1-4,once,TRBV15,NA,TGTGCCACCAGCAGAGGGAGGGCGCTTAATGAAAAACTGTTTTTT,CATSRGRALNEKLFF
TRBJ1-1,NA,TRBV21-1,NA,TGTGCCAGCAGCGCCCGGGAATACACTGAAGCTTTCTTT,CASSAREYTEAFF
TRBJ2-6,NA,TRBV30,TRBD1,TGTGCCTGGGGGGGGTTAGGGACAGGCTCCTCGGGCGTCCTGACTTTC,CAWGGLGTGSSGVLTF
TRBJ2-7,NA,TRBV6-2/TRBV6-3,NA,TGTGCCAGCAGTCCCCTCTCCTACGAGCAGTACTTC,CASSPLSYEQYF
TRBJ1-6,NA,TRBV29-1,NA,TGCAGCGTTGGTCAGGGTGGGGAATCACCCCTCCACTTT,CSVGQGGESPLHF
TRBJ2-2,NA,TRBV7-9,NA,TGTGCCAGCAGCTTAGCGCGGAGCCCGCTGACCGGGGAGCTGTTTTTT,CASSLARSPLTGELFF
TRBJ2-5,once,TRBV10-3,TRBD2,TGTGCCACAAGTCCCCTAGCGGGGGGTCAAGAGACCCAGTACTTC,CATSPLAGGQETQYF
TRBJ1-2,NA,TRBV29-1,NA,TGCAGCGTTGAATTTGGGGCAGCCTATGGCTACACCTTC,CSVEFGAAYGYTF
TRBJ2-7,NA,TRBV5-6,NA,TGTGCCAGCAGCTTGGAATACATATCACACGAGCAGTACTTC,CASSLEYISHEQYF
TRBJ2-3,NA,TRBV7-3,NA,TGTGCCAGCAGCTTAGGTGATAGCCCAAGCACAGATACGCAGTATTTT,CASSLGDSPSTDTQYF
TRBJ2-4,NA,TRBV7-9,TRBD2,TGTGCCAGCAGCAGCACTAGCGGGAGAATGAGGGCCAAAAACATTCAGTACTTC,CASSSTSGRMRAKNIQYF
TRBJ2-7,NA,TRBV7-2,TRBD2,TGTGCCAGCAGCTTAAATGAACTAGCGGGATCGCAGTACTTC,CASSLNELAGSQYF
TRBJ1-2,few,TRBV5-1,NA,TGCGCCAGCACAGCAAAAGCAGACTTTAACTATGGCTACACCTTC,CASTAKADFNYGYTF
TRBJ2-7,NA,TRBV6-5,TRBD2,TGTGCCAGCAGTCGTAGCGGGAGTTACGAGCAGTACTTC,CASSRSGSYEQYF
TRBJ1-2,NA,TRBV2,NA,TGTGCCAGCAGTGATCGCAGGCCTAACTATGGCTACACCTTC,CASSDRRPNYGYTF
TRBJ2-1,NA,TRBV5-1,NA,TGCGCCAGCAGCCCTTCTGGAGACAATGAGCAGTTCTTC,CASSPSGDNEQFF